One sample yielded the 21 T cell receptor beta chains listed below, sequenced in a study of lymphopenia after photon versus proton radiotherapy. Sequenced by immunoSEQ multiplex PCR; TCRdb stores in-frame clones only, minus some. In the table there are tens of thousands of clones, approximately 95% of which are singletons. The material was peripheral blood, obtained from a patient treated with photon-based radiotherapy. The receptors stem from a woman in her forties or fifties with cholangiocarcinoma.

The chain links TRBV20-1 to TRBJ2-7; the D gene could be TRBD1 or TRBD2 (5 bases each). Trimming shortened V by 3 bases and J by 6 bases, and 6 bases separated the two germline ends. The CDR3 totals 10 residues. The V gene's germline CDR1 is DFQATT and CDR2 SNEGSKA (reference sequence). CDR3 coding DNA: TGCAGTGCTAGTGGGGGCGAGCAGTACTTC. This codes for CSASGGEQYF.

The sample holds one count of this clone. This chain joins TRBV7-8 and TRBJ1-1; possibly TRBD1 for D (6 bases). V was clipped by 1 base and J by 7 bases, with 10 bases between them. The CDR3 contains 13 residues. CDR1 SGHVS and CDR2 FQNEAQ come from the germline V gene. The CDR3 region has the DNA TGTGCCAGCAGCTTAGAAGGGGGGGGTGAAGCTTTCTTT. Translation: CASSLEGGGEAFF.

CDR3 residues: CAISEWDRGDEQFF. CDR3 DNA: TGTGCCATCAGTGAGTGGGACAGGGGGGATGAGCAGTTCTTC. The chain carries TRBV10-3 and TRBJ2-1, with 11 bases aligning to TRBD1. Germline V gene data show CDR1 as ENHRY and CDR2 as SYGVKD. CDR3 length: 14 residues. Germline trimming cut 1 base from V and 8 bases from J; bases unmatched to any gene: 1.

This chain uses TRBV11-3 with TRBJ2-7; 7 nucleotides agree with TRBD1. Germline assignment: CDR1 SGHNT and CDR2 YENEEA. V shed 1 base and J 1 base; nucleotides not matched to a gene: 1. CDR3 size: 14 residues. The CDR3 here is CASSLGTGSYEQYF. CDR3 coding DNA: TGTGCCAGCAGCTTAGGGACAGGTTCCTACGAGCAGTACTTC.

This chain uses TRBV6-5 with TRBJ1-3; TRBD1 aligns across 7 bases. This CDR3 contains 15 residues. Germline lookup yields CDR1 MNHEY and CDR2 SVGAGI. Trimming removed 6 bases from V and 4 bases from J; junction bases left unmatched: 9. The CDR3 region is CASRRQGLLGNTIYF. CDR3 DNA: TGTGCCAGCAGACGACAGGGCCTGTTAGGAAACACCATATATTTT.

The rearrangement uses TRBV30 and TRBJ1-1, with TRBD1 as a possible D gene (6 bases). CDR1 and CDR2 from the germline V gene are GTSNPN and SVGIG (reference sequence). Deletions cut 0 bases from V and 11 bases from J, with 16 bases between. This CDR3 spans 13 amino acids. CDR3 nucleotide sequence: TGTGCCTGGAGTGTACCAGCGACAGGACGGGCTTTCTTT. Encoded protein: CAWSVPATGRAFF.

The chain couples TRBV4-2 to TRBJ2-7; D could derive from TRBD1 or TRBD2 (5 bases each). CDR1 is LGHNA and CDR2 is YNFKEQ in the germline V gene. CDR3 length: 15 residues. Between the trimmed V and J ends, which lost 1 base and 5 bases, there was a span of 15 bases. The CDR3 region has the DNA TGTGCCAGCAGCCAAGTCCCCGACGGGGCCGACGAGCAGTACTTC. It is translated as CASSQVPDGADEQYF.

The CDR3 bases are TGTGCCAGCAGCTTAGCTAGCGGGGGGCTTAATGAGCAGTTCTTC. Translating gives CASSLASGGLNEQFF. V gene TRBV7-2 combines with J gene TRBJ2-1; 10 bases align to TRBD2. The J segment lost 7 bases and the V segment lost 0 bases, leaving 3 bases of the junction unmatched. Germline V gives CDR1 SGHTA, CDR2 FQGNSA. CDR3 length equals 15 residues.

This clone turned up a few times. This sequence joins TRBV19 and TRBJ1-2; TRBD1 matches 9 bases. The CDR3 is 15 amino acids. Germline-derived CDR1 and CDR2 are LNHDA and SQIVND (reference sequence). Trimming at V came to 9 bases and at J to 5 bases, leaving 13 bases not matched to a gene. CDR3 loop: CASGYLGTGMYGYTF. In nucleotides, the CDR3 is TGTGCCAGCGGATACCTTGGGACAGGGATGTATGGCTACACCTTC.

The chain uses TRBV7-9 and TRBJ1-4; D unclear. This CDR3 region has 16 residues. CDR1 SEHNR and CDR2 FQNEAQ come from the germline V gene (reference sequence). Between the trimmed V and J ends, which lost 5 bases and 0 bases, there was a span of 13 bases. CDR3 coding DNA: TGTGCCAGCAGCCCTCCACCCGATGCAACTAATGAAAAACTGTTTTTT. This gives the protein CASSPPPDATNEKLFF.

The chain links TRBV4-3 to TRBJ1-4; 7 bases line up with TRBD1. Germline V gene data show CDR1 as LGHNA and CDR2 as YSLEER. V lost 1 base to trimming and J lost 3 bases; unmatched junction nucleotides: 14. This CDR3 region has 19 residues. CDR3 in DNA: TGCGCCAGCAGCCAAGTGGGTAGGGGATCAGGGGGGCCTAATGAAAAACTGTTTTTT. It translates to CASSQVGRGSGGPNEKLFF.

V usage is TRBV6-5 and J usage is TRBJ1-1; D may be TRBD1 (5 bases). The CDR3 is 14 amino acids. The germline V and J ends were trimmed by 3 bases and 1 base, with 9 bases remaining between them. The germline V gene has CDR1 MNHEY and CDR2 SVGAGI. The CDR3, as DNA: TGTGCCAGCAGTTATACTGGGGGGAACACTGAAGCTTTCTTT. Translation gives CASSYTGGNTEAFF.

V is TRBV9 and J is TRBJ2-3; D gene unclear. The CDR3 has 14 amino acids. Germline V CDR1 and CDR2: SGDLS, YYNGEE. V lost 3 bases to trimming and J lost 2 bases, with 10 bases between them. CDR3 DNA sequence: TGTGCCAGCAGCGAGGACCGTAACACAGATACGCAGTATTTT. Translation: CASSEDRNTDTQYF.

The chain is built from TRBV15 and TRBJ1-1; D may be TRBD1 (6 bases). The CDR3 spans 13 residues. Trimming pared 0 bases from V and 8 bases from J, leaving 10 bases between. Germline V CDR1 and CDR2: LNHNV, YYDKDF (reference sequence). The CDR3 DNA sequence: TGTGCCACCAGCAGAGACGGCCAGGGGGAAGCTTTCTTT. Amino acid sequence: CATSRDGQGEAFF.

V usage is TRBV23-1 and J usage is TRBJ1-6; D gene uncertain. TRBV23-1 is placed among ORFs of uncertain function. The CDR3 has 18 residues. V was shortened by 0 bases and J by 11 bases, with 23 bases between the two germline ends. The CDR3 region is CASSQSSVGGEDAAPLHF. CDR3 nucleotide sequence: TGCGCCAGCAGTCAATCTAGCGTTGGCGGTGAGGACGCGGCACCCCTCCACTTT.

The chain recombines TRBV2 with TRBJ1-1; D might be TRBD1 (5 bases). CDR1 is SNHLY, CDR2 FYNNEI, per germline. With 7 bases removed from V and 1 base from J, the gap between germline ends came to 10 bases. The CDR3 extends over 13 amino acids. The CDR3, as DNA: TGTGCCAGCATGACAGTTACGAACACTGAAGCTTTCTTT. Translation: CASMTVTNTEAFF.

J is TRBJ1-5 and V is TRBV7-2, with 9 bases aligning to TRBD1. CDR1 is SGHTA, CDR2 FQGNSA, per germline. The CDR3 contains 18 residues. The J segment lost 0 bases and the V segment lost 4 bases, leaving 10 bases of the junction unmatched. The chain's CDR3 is CASSSTGGTPYSNQPQHF. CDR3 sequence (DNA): TGTGCCAGCAGCTCCACAGGGGGCACCCCTTATAGCAATCAGCCCCAGCATTTT.

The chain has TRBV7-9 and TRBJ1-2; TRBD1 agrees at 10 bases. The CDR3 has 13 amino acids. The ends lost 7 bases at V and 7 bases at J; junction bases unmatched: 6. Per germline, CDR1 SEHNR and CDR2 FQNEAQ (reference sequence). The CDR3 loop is CASNDRGRGGYTF. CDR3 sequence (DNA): TGTGCCAGCAACGACAGGGGGCGCGGTGGCTACACCTTC. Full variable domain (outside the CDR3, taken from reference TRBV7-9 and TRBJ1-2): DTGVSQNPRHKITKRGQNVTFRCDPISEHNRLYWYRQTLGQGPEFLTYFQNEAQLEKSRLLSDRFSAERPKGSFSTLEIQRTEQGDSAMYLCASNDRGRGGYTFGSGTRLTVV.

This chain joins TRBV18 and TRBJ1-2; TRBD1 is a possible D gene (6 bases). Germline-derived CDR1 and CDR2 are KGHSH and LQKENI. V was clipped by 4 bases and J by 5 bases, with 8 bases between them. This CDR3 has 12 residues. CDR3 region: CASSQGVYGYTF. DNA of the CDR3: TGTGCCAGCTCACAGGGGGTGTATGGCTACACCTTC.

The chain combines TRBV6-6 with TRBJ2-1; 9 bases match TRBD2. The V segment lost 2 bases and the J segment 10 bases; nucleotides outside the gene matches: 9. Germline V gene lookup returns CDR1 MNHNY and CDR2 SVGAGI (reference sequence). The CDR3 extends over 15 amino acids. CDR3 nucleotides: TGTGCCAGCAGTTACGGCGCGGGGGGGGTCGAGGAGCAGTTCTTC. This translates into CASSYGAGGVEEQFF.

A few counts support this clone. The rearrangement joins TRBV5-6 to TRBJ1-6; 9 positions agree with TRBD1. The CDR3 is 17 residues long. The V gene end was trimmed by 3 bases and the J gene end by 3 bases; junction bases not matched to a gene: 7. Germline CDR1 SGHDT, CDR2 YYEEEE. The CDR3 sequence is CASSSYRTGVYNSPLHF. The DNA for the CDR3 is TGTGCCAGCAGCTCCTACCGGACAGGGGTCTATAATTCACCCCTCCACTTT.